This TCR beta chain came from a study of T cells in Graves' hyperthyroidism and ophthalmopathy. Study-level results: The authors' 13 V-J model separated ophthalmopathy from stable hyperthyroidism.

Amplified TCR beta CDR3 regions came from RNA transcripts. The primer set for the first-round RT-PCR of the TCR CDR3 was HTBI. Using its own MiXCR run on the multiplex PCR reads, TCRdb lists one record per CDR3 protein. Among hundreds of thousands of distinct CDR3 sequences listed, roughly 15% were seen once. The study excluded patients with uncontrolled infection, other autoimmune disease, pregnancy or lactation. With respect to this clonotype: Its matching antigen is unknown. This sequence may be a read error, since a much larger clone differs from it by one base.

CDR3 length: 14 residues. Trimming removed 3 bases at V and 7 bases at J, with 16 bases between. Germline CDR1 LGHDT, CDR2 YNNKEL (reference sequence). The chain links TRBV3-1 to TRBJ2-7; D is perhaps TRBD2 (6 bases). The sequencing sample was made of blood. The receptor comes from a woman in her sixties or seventies with Graves' ophthalmopathy. The CDR3 nucleotides are TGTGCCAGCAGCCAGGGACTGGCTACGGGAGAGCAGTACTTC. Translated, it gives CASSQGLATGEQYF.